This TCR beta chain came from a study of blood T cell repertoires in COVID-19. As for the study in general: Acute and convalescent COVID-19 samples came from the United States, Italy and Spain. T cells, B-cell-depleted T cells, or PBMCs supplied cDNA or gDNA.

Per the original data handling: Reference gene primer amplification in the assay estimated nucleated cell counts. Assay used: immunoSEQ multiplex PCR; TCRdb lists only in-frame clones, some missing. V, J and clone size reflect that table, while D and trimming were determined from the DNA. The sample yields 110,000 to 150,000 clones, roughly 84% seen once. Trimming took off 5 bases at V and 7 bases at J, with 12 bases between the two ends. The germline V gene has CDR1 LGHDT and CDR2 YNNKEL (reference sequence). CDR3 length equals 13 residues. The receptor comes from a human donor in a cohort sampled during active COVID-19. Sequencing input: peripheral blood. This chain joins TRBV3-1 (or the pseudogene TRBV3-2) and TRBJ2-1; possible D gene TRBD2, 5 bases. CDR3 sequence reads: CASSAWERNEQFF. In nucleotides, the CDR3 is TGTGCCAGCAGCGCCTGGGAGCGAAATGAGCAGTTCTTC.